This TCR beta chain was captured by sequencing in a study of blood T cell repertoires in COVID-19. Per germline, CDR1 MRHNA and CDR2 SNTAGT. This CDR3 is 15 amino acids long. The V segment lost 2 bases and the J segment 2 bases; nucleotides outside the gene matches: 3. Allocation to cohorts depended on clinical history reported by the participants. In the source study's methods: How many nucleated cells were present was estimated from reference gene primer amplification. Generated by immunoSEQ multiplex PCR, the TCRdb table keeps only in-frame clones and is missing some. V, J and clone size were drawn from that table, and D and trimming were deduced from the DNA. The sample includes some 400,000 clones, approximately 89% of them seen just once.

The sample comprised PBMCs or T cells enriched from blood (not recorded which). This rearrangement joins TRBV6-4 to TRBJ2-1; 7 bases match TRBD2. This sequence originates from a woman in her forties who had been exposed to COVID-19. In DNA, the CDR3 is TGTGCCAGCAGTGACACAAGCGGGGCCTACAATGAGCAGTTCTTC. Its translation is CASSDTSGAYNEQFF.